The T cell receptor (beta chain) described here comes from a study of OX40 agonist ivuxolimab in advanced cancers. Deletions cut 5 bases from V and 2 bases from J, with 7 bases between. This CDR3 is 13 amino acids long. Germline V lookup: CDR1 LNHDA, CDR2 SQIVND (reference sequence). Study results and caveats: The antigens recognized by the expanded peripheral T cells, that is their antigen specificity, were not determined. There were also nonresponders showing low normalized T-cell clonal expansion.

Notes on this clone: Its antigen is currently unknown.

Clones were sequenced by immunoSEQ multiplex PCR, and TCRdb holds only the in-frame ones, with some missing. Of about 82,000 clones listed, around 90% are singletons. This receptor was obtained from an adult with an advanced solid tumor such as melanoma, head and neck, liver or kidney cancer. The chain recombines TRBV19 with TRBJ2-1; D possibly corresponds to TRBD1 (6 bases). The sample in question was CD4+ or CD8+ T cells sorted from blood, obtained in a trial of the OX40 agonist ivuxolimab. CDR3 DNA: TGTGCCAGTAGTCGGGACACCTACAATGAGCAGTTCTTC. Protein product: CASSRDTYNEQFF.